What follows are 4 T cell receptor beta chains derived from one specimen sequenced in a study of Graves' ophthalmopathy and Graves' hyperthyroidism. Amplification of the TCR beta CDR3 regions used RNA transcripts (as template). Second-round multiplex PCR followed a first-round RT-PCR using HTBI primers. Via MiXCR, TCRdb re-called the multiplex PCR reads, giving one row per CDR3 protein. The profile shows just over 400,000 distinct CDR3 sequences, roughly 20% of them singletons. The sample taken for sequencing was peripheral blood. These receptors were obtained from a woman aged 18-29 years with stable Graves' hyperthyroidism.

This clonotype was seen many times. This sequence joins TRBV24-1 and TRBJ1-1; TRBD1 is a possible D gene (6 bases). V lost 5 bases to trimming and J lost 1 base, with 13 bases between them. There are 15 residues in the CDR3. Germline V gives CDR1 KGHDR, CDR2 SFDVKD. CDR3 protein: CATSGAGAANTEAFF. DNA for the CDR3: TGTGCCACCAGTGGGGCAGGGGCGGCGAACACTGAAGCTTTCTTT.

This clonotype has ten or more counts. The CDR3: CAISTTGNYGYTF. CDR3 coding DNA: TGTGCCATCTCGACGACAGGGAACTATGGCTACACCTTC. The genes are TRBV10-3 and TRBJ1-2, with 7 bases fitting TRBD1. V gave up 8 bases and J gave up 2 bases; unmatched junction bases: 5. The germline V gene encodes CDR1 ENHRY and CDR2 SYGVKD. The CDR3 has 13 residues.

Many counts were recorded for this clonotype. The chain couples TRBV7-2 to TRBJ1-3; unclear D gene. CDR3 length: 15 residues. With 3 bases removed from V and 0 bases from J, the gap between germline ends came to 9 bases. Germline-derived CDR1 and CDR2 are SGHTA and FQGNSA. CDR3: CASSFGGNSGNTIYF. CDR3 sequence (DNA): TGTGCCAGCAGCTTCGGAGGGAACTCTGGAAACACCATATATTTT. The whole variable domain, remainder taken from reference TRBV7-2 and TRBJ1-3, is GAGVSQSPSNKVTEKGKDVELRCDPISGHTALYWYRQSLGQGLEFLIYFQGNSAPDKSGLPSDRFSAERTGGSVSTLTIQRTQQEDSAVYLCASSFGGNSGNTIYFGEGSWLTVV.

Only a few counts were recorded for this clonotype. This chain joins TRBV5-1 and TRBJ2-5; no clear D. Trimming removed 4 bases at V and 4 bases at J, with 11 bases between. Germline CDR1 and CDR2: SGHRS and YFSETQ. The CDR3 covers 13 residues. The CDR3 is CASSGGVRETQYF. The CDR3 DNA sequence: TGCGCCAGCAGCGGTGGGGTGCGAGAGACCCAGTACTTC.